This T cell receptor (beta chain) comes out of a study of cytomegalovirus exposure and HLA in healthy donors. The PCR ran on 60 Vbeta and 13 Jbeta primers. The repertoire was sequenced with immunoSEQ multiplex PCR; TCRdb's copy has only in-frame clones and lacks some. The table records some 120,000 clones, 8.5% to 10% of them present only once. In its sample, this clone was seen a few times. This CDR3 region has 18 residues. Looked up from germline, CDR1 is LNHDA and CDR2 is SQIVND (reference sequence). With 3 bases clipped from V and 2 bases from J, the junction kept 12 bases outside the gene matches.

What was sequenced was PBMCs. V gene TRBV19 combines with J gene TRBJ2-3, with 9 nucleotides matching TRBD2. The TCR sequence derives from a man aged 30-40 years in good health and CMV-seronegative. This CDR3 is CASSMGAGLASLTDTQYF. The CDR3, as DNA: TGTGCCAGTAGTATGGGTGCGGGACTAGCATCTCTCACAGATACGCAGTATTTT.